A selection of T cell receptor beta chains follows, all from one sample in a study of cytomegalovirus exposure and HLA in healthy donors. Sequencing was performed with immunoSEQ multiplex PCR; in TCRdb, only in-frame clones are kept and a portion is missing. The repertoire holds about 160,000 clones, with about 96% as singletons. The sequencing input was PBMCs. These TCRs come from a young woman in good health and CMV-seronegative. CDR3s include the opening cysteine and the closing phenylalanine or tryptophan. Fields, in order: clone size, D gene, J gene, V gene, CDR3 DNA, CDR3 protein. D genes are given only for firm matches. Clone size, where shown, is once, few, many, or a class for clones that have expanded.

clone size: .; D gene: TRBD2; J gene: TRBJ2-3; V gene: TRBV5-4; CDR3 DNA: TGTGCCAGCAGCTTAAGAGCGGGGGGCCAGGATACGCAGTATTTT; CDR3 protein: CASSLRAGGQDTQYF
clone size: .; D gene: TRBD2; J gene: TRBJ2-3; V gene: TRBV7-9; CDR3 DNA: TGTGCCAGCAGCTTCGATCTAGCGGGGGGGCCGAGCACGCAGTATTTT; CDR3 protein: CASSFDLAGGPSTQYF
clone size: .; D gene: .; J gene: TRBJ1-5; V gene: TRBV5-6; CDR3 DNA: TGTGCCAGCAGCTTGTTTCCGGGGGGGGATCAGCCCCAGCATTTT; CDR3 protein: CASSLFPGGDQPQHF
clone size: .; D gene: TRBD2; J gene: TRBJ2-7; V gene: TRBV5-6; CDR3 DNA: TGTGCCAGCAGCTTTTTCACGGCTAGCGGGGGGGCTTACGAGCAGTACTTC; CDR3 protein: CASSFFTASGGAYEQYF
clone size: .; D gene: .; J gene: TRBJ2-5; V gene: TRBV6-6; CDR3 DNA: TGTGCCAGCGGTAGGACCAATGTGGAGGTTAGGGAGACCCAGTACTTC; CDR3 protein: CASGRTNVEVRETQYF
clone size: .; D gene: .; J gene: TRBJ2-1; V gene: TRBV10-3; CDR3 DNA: TGTGCCATCAGTGAGTCGTGGAGCAATGAGCAGTTCTTC; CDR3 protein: CAISESWSNEQFF
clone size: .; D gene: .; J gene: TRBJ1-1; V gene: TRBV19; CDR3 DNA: TGTGCCAGTAGTATAGCTCCAAACCGAGGCGCTGAAGCTTTCTTT; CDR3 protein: CASSIAPNRGAEAFF
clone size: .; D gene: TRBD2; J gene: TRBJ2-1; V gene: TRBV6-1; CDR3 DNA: TGTGCCAGCAGTGGTAGCGGGGGTTACAATGAGCAGTTCTTC; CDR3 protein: CASSGSGGYNEQFF
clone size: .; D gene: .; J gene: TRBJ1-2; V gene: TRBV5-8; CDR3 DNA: TGTGCCAGCAGCTCGATCCTACCGGGACTCCAATCAGGAGGCTACACCTTC; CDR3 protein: CASSSILPGLQSGGYTF
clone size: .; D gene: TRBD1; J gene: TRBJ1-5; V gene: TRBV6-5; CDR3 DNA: TGTGCCAGCAGCTCAGGGACAGGGGGAAGTCAGCCCCAGCATTTT; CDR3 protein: CASSSGTGGSQPQHF
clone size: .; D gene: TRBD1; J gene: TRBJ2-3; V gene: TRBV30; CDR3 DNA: TGTGCCTGGAGTACAGGGGGCGCAGATACGCAGTATTTT; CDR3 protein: CAWSTGGADTQYF
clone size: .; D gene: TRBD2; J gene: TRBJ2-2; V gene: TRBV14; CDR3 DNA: TGTGCCAGCAGCCACGTCGGGGGGGCCCATTCATACACCGGGGAGCTGTTTTTT; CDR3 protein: CASSHVGGAHSYTGELFF
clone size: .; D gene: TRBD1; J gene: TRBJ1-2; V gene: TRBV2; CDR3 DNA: TGTGCCAGCAGAACCACAGGGGGTACTGGCTATGGCTACACCTTC; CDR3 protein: CASRTTGGTGYGYTF
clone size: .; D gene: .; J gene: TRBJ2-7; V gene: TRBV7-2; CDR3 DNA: TGTGCCAGCAGCCCTCATGGGGCACGTCTTGAGCAGTACTTC; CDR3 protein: CASSPHGARLEQYF
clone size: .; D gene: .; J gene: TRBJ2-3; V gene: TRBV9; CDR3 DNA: TGTGCCAGCAGCGTAGGTAGCGCCGCTAGCACAGATACGCAGTATTTT; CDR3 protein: CASSVGSAASTDTQYF
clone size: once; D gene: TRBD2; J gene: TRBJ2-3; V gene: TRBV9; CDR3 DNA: TGTGCCAGCAGCGCCGCCAGCGGGGGAGGAGATACGCAGTATTTT; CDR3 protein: CASSAASGGGDTQYF
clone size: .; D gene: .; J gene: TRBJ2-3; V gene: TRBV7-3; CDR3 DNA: TGTGCCAGCAGCCAAGGGACTTTCACAGATACGCAGTATTTT; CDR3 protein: CASSQGTFTDTQYF
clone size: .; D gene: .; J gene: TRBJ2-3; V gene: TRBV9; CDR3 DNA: TGTGCCAGCAGCGATTCGGGTGGAGATACGCAGTATTTT; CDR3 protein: CASSDSGGDTQYF
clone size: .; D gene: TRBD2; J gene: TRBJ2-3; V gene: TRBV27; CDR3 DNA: TGTGCCAGCAGTTTCATACCGGGTAGCGGGGGGCCAGAAACTAGCACAGATACGCAGTATTTT; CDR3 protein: CASSFIPGSGGPETSTDTQYF
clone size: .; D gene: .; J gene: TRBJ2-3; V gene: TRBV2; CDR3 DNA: TGTGCCAGCAGTGAACGTCGGGGTAACACAGATACGCAGTATTTT; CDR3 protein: CASSERRGNTDTQYF
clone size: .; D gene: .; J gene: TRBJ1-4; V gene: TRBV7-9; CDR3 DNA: TGTGCCAGCAGCTTAGTTCAGGCTAATGAAAAACTGTTTTTT; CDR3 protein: CASSLVQANEKLFF
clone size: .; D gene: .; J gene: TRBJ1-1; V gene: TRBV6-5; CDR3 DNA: TGTGCCAGCACCAATCCAGGGATCCCTGAAGCTTTCTTT; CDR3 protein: CASTNPGIPEAFF
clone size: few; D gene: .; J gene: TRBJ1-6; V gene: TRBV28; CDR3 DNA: TGTGCCAGCAGTTTCGGGGGGTCCTATAATTCACCCCTCCACTTT; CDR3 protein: CASSFGGSYNSPLHF
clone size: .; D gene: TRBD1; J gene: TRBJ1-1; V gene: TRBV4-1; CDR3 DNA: TGCGCCAGCAGCCAACCACAGGGGGTCACTGAAGCTTTCTTT; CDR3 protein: CASSQPQGVTEAFF
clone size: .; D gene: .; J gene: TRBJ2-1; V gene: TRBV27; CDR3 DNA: TGTGCCAGCAGTTTGACAGGCGACTACAATGAGCAGTTCTTC; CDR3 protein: CASSLTGDYNEQFF
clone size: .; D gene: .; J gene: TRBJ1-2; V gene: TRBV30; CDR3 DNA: TGTGCCTGGAGTGTAATGAGTGACTATGGCTACACCTTC; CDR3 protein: CAWSVMSDYGYTF
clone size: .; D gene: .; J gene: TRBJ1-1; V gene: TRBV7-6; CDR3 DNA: TGTGCCAGTAGTGGGGGGGCCGGGGATGAAGCTTTCTTT; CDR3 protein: CASSGGAGDEAFF
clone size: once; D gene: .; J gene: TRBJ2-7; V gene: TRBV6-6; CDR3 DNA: TGTGCCAGCAGCCCTCAGAGAGGGCGTAACGAGCAGTACTTC; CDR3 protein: CASSPQRGRNEQYF
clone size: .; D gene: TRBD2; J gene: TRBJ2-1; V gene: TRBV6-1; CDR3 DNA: TGTGCCAGCAGTGACGGGGGGTACAATGAGCAGTTCTTC; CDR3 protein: CASSDGGYNEQFF
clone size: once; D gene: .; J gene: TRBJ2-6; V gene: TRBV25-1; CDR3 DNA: TGTGCCAGCATGGGTCGGGGGTCTGGGGCCAACGTCCTGACTTTC; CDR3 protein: CASMGRGSGANVLTF
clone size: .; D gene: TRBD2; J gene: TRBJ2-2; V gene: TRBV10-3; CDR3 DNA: TGTGCCATCAGTGACCCGGGGGGGGCGGTCACCGGGGAGCTGTTTTTT; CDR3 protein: CAISDPGGAVTGELFF
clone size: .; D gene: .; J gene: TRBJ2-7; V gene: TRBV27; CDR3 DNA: TGTGCCAGCAGTTTATTGGGGGGGCTCCCCTCCTACGAGCAGTACTTC; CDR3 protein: CASSLLGGLPSYEQYF
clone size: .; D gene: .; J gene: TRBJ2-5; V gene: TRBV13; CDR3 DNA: TGTGCCAGCAGCTTAGCTCTAACAGGGAGACAAGAGACCCAGTACTTC; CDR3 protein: CASSLALTGRQETQYF
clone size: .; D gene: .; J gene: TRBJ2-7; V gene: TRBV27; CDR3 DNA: TGTGCCAGCAGGGCGGGGAGTGTCGAGCAGTACTTC; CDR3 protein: CASRAGSVEQYF
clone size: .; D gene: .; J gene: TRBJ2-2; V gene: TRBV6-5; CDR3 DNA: TGTGCCAGCAGTTACTCGAGCCCAGGGACCGGGGAGCTGTTTTTT; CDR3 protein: CASSYSSPGTGELFF
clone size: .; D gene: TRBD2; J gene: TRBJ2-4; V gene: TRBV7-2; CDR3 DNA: TGTGCCAGCAGCGGGACTAGCGGAGCCAAAAACATTCAGTACTTC; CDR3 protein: CASSGTSGAKNIQYF